The rows below give T cell receptor beta chains drawn from one sample of a study of CXCR3-negative and CXCR3-positive naive CD8 T cells. No DNA is given; TCRdb re-called the 5' RACE reads and lists each CDR3 protein once. This table holds about 130,000 distinct CDR3 sequences. The specimen was naive CXCR3+ CD8+ T cells from blood. The receptors were sampled from a human donor in good health. Some clones in this sample may be carry-over from other donors' samples. CDR3s include the opening cysteine and the closing phenylalanine or tryptophan.

>TRBJ1-5|TRBV7-9
CASSLKDGAQHF
>TRBJ2-7|TRBV4-1
CASSQGPQGSNEQYF
>TRBJ2-1|TRBV15
CATSNSATPYNEQFF
>TRBJ2-1|TRBV19
CASSIEGVLNEQFF
>TRBJ2-1|TRBV7-7
CASSLGPGRRNEQFF
>TRBJ2-7|TRBV5-1
CASSFGVSYEQYF
>TRBJ2-7|TRBV23-1
CASSQSGRGIAYEQYF
>TRBJ1-1|TRBV21-1
CASRDKATEAFF
>TRBJ2-7|TRBV12-3/TRBV12-4
CARTSSDEQYF
>TRBJ1-1|TRBV20-1
CSARAGDTEAFF
>TRBJ1-3|TRBV28
CARGQGVTGNTIYF
>TRBJ2-1|TRBV5-5
CASSFWSGRVPNEQFF
>TRBJ1-1|TRBV27
CASSTYQGYEAFF
>TRBJ2-1|TRBV4-1
CASSNGAEQFF
>TRBJ2-5|TRBV28
CASSWAQDGETQYF
>TRBJ1-2|TRBV28
CASSLGTGSIYGYTF
>TRBJ1-5|TRBV4-3
CASSPDRAARNQPQHF
>TRBJ2-5|TRBV7-9
CASSLGDKEYQETQYF
>TRBJ2-5|TRBV29-1
CSVEGWTEETQYF
>TRBJ1-2|TRBV4-1
CASSRTGTGDLFGNGYTF
>TRBJ2-7|TRBV3-1
CASSQGRQVFPYEQYF
>TRBJ2-7|TRBV12-3/TRBV12-4
CASSLLVPPYEQYF
>TRBJ1-1|TRBV29-1
CSVVGGSMNTEAFF
>TRBJ2-7|TRBV12-3/TRBV12-4
CASSLTASYEQYF
>TRBJ2-1|TRBV27
CASSPSGTAYNEQFF
>TRBJ1-2|TRBV7-9
CASSFGLTTGANYGYTF
>TRBJ2-7|TRBV20-1
CSARDRGNYEQYF
>TRBJ2-7|TRBV9
CASSPNYRGPAYEQYF
>TRBJ2-7|TRBV7-9
CASSLGTGVIEQYF
>TRBJ2-1|TRBV14
CASSDRDYYNEQFF
>TRBJ1-2|TRBV2
CASSDSPEDYGYTF
>TRBJ2-7|TRBV27
CASSGTGGPYEQYF
>TRBJ2-1|TRBV12-3/TRBV12-4
CACGTNSYNEQFF
>TRBJ2-5|TRBV4-1
CASSQDPGGQETQYF
>TRBJ1-2|TRBV28
CASSLYDRGRFGYTF
>TRBJ1-5|TRBV27
CASSGGLDQPQHF
>TRBJ2-5|TRBV19
CASSLLPGRALETQYF
>TRBJ2-1|TRBV5-6
CASSPENGNEQFF
>TRBJ2-5|TRBV20-1
CSARDPWLAGGRAIQETQYF
>TRBJ2-1|TRBV5-6
CASSWALQNEQFF
>TRBJ1-6|TRBV7-2
CASSPPRGFGERGSPLHF
>TRBJ1-5|TRBV12-3/TRBV12-4
CASSRAGDSNQPQHF
>TRBJ2-1|TRBV7-9
CASSLVSDSNEQFF
>TRBJ2-1|TRBV7-2
CASQAVLAARGEQFF
>TRBJ2-3|TRBV25-1
CASSNLREDTQYF
>TRBJ2-2|TRBV7-9
CAVTLGTTNTGELFF
>TRBJ2-1|TRBV7-6
CASSFPRQEYNEQFF
>TRBJ2-1|TRBV6-5
CASSTQQGDGPYNEQFF
>TRBJ2-1|TRBV29-1
CSVEDLRKSGDNEQFF